The next 25 T cell receptor beta chains were all read from a single sample in a study of OX40 agonist ivuxolimab in advanced cancers. Some clones are missing from TCRdb's copy, which holds only in-frame ones; the method was immunoSEQ multiplex PCR. The sample has under 85,000 clones, about nine tenths seen once. The specimen comprised CD4+ or CD8+ T cells sorted from blood, sampled in a trial of the OX40 agonist ivuxolimab. Receptors originate from an adult with an advanced solid tumor such as melanoma, head and neck, liver or kidney cancer.

The chain links TRBV11-3 to TRBJ2-5, with 10 nucleotides matching TRBD2. The CDR3 spans 15 residues. Germline CDR1 is SGHNT and CDR2 is YENEEA. Germline trimming cut 6 bases from V and 0 bases from J; bases unmatched to any gene: 4. This CDR3 reads CASRISGRHQETQYF. DNA for the CDR3: TGTGCCAGCAGGATTAGCGGGAGGCACCAAGAGACCCAGTACTTC.

The genes are TRBV6-6 and TRBJ2-7; 8 nucleotides line up with TRBD1. Germline values: CDR1 MNHNY, CDR2 SVGAGI (reference sequence). The length of the CDR3 is 14 residues. Trimming took 4 bases from V and 4 from J; bases not matched to a gene: 6. The CDR3 region has the DNA TGTGCCAGCAGTTCCCGGGACAGGCTGTACGAGCAGTACTTC. This gives the protein CASSSRDRLYEQYF.

The chain is built from TRBV7-2 and TRBJ1-3; D ambiguous. Deletions cut 1 base from V and 7 bases from J, with 8 bases between. CDR1 is SGHTA and CDR2 is FQGNSA in the germline V gene. The CDR3 is made up of 13 amino acids. CDR3 in DNA: TGTGCCAGCAGCTTAGGGCGGCCGAACACCATATATTTT. Translating it yields CASSLGRPNTIYF.

The genes are TRBV7-9 and TRBJ2-7; no reliable D call. Germline V CDR1 and CDR2: SEHNR, FQNEAQ (reference sequence). Trimming took off 4 bases at V and 2 bases at J, with 3 bases between the two ends. CDR3 length: 11 amino acids. The CDR3 is CASSSAYEQYF. In DNA form, the CDR3 reads TGTGCCAGCAGCTCAGCCTACGAGCAGTACTTC.

This chain links TRBV4-3 with TRBJ1-1; the match to TRBD1 covers 9 bases. The CDR3 has 15 residues. V lost 1 base, J lost 3 bases, and 3 bases stayed unmatched. Germline-derived CDR1 and CDR2 are LGHNA and YSLEER. CDR3 coding DNA: TGCGCCAGCAGCCAAGCGACAGGGGGTTACACTGAAGCTTTCTTT. Protein sequence: CASSQATGGYTEAFF.

This chain uses TRBV5-1 with TRBJ2-3; TRBD2 matches at 12 bases. Per germline, CDR1 SGHRS and CDR2 YFSETQ. Unmatched junction bases numbered 6, after V lost 6 bases and J lost 4 bases. CDR3 length: 15 residues. The CDR3 loop is CASTSTSGSADTQYF. CDR3 DNA sequence: TGCGCCAGCACCTCGACTAGCGGGAGTGCAGATACGCAGTATTTT.

This clone occurred a few times. The chain joins TRBV29-1 to TRBJ1-1; D is unresolved. Trimming took 6 bases from V and 1 from J, leaving 12 bases between them. The V gene's germline CDR1 is SQVTM and CDR2 ANQGSEA. The CDR3 runs to 13 residues. For the CDR3, the DNA is TGCAGCGTATCGATCGCCTCGAACACTGAAGCTTTCTTT. It codes for CSVSIASNTEAFF.

The J gene is TRBJ2-5, the V gene TRBV5-5; 7 bases agree with TRBD1. CDR3 length equals 13 residues. V shed 0 bases and J 4 bases; nucleotides not matched to a gene: 0. CDR1 SGHKS and CDR2 YYEKEE come from the germline V gene (reference sequence). Written as DNA, the CDR3 is TGTGCCAGCAGCTTGGCAGGGGGAGAGACCCAGTACTTC. Its translation: CASSLAGGETQYF.

The V gene is TRBV7-2, the J gene TRBJ2-7; D is possibly TRBD1 or TRBD2 (5 bases each). The CDR3 extends over 13 amino acids. The germline V and J ends were trimmed by 2 bases and 6 bases, with 11 bases remaining between them. Germline V gene lookup returns CDR1 SGHTA and CDR2 FQGNSA. CDR3 DNA: TGTGCCAGCAGCTTAATAAGGGACGGCGAGCAGTACTTC. This gives the protein CASSLIRDGEQYF.

This sequence joins TRBV7-9 and TRBJ2-7; 8 positions match TRBD2. This CDR3 has 13 residues. V trimming: 1 base; J trimming: 7 bases; junction bases outside the gene matches: 3. Germline-derived CDR1 and CDR2 are SEHNR and FQNEAQ (reference sequence). CDR3 residues: CASSLGLAWEQYF. The CDR3 coding sequence is TGTGCCAGCAGCTTAGGACTAGCGTGGGAGCAGTACTTC.

The gene calls are TRBV7-2 and TRBJ1-1; no clear D gene. V dropped 5 bases and J dropped 1 base, with 14 bases sitting between them. The germline CDR1 and CDR2 sequences are SGHTA and FQGNSA. CDR3 size: 15 residues. CDR3 region: CASSPQSTTNTEAFF. CDR3 sequence (DNA): TGTGCCAGCAGCCCACAGAGTACAACGAACACTGAAGCTTTCTTT.

The genes are TRBV6-6 and TRBJ2-3; TRBD1 matches at 7 bases. V gave up 6 bases and J gave up 2 bases; unmatched junction bases: 5. Germline CDR1 MNHNY, CDR2 SVGAGI (reference sequence). The CDR3 consists of 14 residues. The CDR3 spells CASSMGQNTDTQYF. The CDR3 DNA sequence: TGTGCCAGCAGCATGGGACAGAACACAGATACGCAGTATTTT.

The chain combines TRBV6-5 with TRBJ1-2; D remains ambiguous. This CDR3 is built from 12 residues. Germline V CDR1 and CDR2: MNHEY, SVGAGI. Trimming left V 5 bases short and J 4 bases short, with 8 bases between. This CDR3 reads CASSHQLYGYTF. Written as DNA, the CDR3 is TGTGCCAGCAGTCACCAGCTCTATGGCTACACCTTC.

This clone was detected only once. The rearrangement uses TRBV11-2 and TRBJ2-7; 13 bases map to TRBD2. Germline assignment: CDR1 SGHAT and CDR2 FQNNGV. Losses at the gene ends were 4 bases for V and 6 bases for J; bases not matched to a gene: 6. The CDR3 loop spans 15 amino acids. The CDR3: CASSSELAGGGEQYF. CDR3 DNA: TGTGCCAGCAGCTCCGAACTAGCGGGAGGGGGCGAGCAGTACTTC.

The rearrangement links TRBV30 to TRBJ2-2; no firm D call. The V and J ends lost 0 bases and 5 bases respectively, with 7 bases between them. The CDR3 is 13 residues long. CDR1 GTSNPN and CDR2 SVGIG come from the germline V gene (reference sequence). The CDR3, as DNA: TGTGCCTGGAGTGTCGAGAAGACCGGGGAGCTGTTTTTT. It yields the protein CAWSVEKTGELFF.

The chain combines TRBV6-4 with TRBJ1-5; no clear D. With 2 bases removed from V and 1 base from J, the gap between germline ends came to 15 bases. Per the germline V gene, CDR1 is MRHNA and CDR2 is SNTAGT. The CDR3 is 17 residues long. As DNA, the CDR3 is TGTGCCAGCAGTGACGAAGGGCAGCGACAAAGCAATCAGCCCCAGCATTTT. Translated: CASSDEGQRQSNQPQHF.

This clone was detected once. J is TRBJ2-1 and V is TRBV7-2, with 13 bases identical to TRBD2. CDR1 and CDR2 from the germline V gene are SGHTA and FQGNSA. CDR3 length: 16 residues. V shed 5 bases, J shed 12 bases, and the junction held 13 bases outside the gene matches. Here the CDR3 DNA reads TGTGCCAGCAGCCGCGACTCCGGGACTAGCGGGACTGGGCAGTTCTTC. Protein sequence: CASSRDSGTSGTGQFF.

V gene TRBV19 combines with J gene TRBJ2-1; D tentatively reads TRBD1 or TRBD2 (5 bases each). The V gene's germline CDR1 is LNHDA and CDR2 SQIVND (reference sequence). V lost 4 bases and J 3 bases, leaving 16 bases between the germline ends. This CDR3 spans 16 amino acids. CDR3 sequence (DNA): TGTGCCAGTAGTAGATCAACCGGGACCCACTACAATGAGCAGTTCTTC. It encodes CASSRSTGTHYNEQFF.

The CDR3 here is CASSIERDTGELFF. CDR3 bases: TGTGCCAGTAGTATAGAGCGGGACACCGGGGAGCTGTTTTTT. This rearrangement joins TRBV19 to TRBJ2-2; weak D call: TRBD2 (5 bases). This CDR3 comprises 14 residues. CDR1 is LNHDA, CDR2 SQIVND, per germline (reference sequence). The V end was cut by 0 bases, the J end by 3 bases, with 5 bases between. The entire variable domain, with the rest obtained from reference TRBV19 and TRBJ2-2, is as follows: DGGITQSPKYLFRKEGQNVTLSCEQNLNHDAMYWYRQDPGQGLRLIYYSQIVNDFQKGDIAEGYSVSREKKESFPLTVTSAQKNPTAFYLCASSIERDTGELFFGEGSRLTVL.

This clone occurred once. The rearrangement uses TRBV4-2 and TRBJ2-4; no firm D call. The V end lost 0 bases, the J end lost 0 bases, and 9 bases lay between the germline ends. This CDR3 contains 16 residues. Germline V CDR1 and CDR2: LGHNA, YNFKEQ. The CDR3 DNA reads TGTGCCAGCAGCCAAGATGCGTACCTAGCCAAAAACATTCAGTACTTC. Protein: CASSQDAYLAKNIQYF.

The chain employs TRBV18 and TRBJ2-5; D might be TRBD2 (6 bases). The CDR3 runs to 14 residues. V lost 4 bases, J lost 5 bases, and 14 bases lay in between. Per the germline V gene, CDR1 is KGHSH and CDR2 is LQKENI. The CDR3 nucleotides are TGTGCCAGCTCACTGGGCCAAGGGAGGGAGACCCAGTACTTC. Amino acids: CASSLGQGRETQYF.

The CDR3 sequence is CASSLDRNEQFF. CDR3 coding DNA: TGTGCCAGCAGCTTAGATAGGAATGAGCAGTTCTTC. The chain carries TRBV11-2 and TRBJ2-1, with D uncertain. This CDR3 comprises 12 residues. Trimming took off 0 bases at V and 7 bases at J, with 4 bases between the two ends. CDR1 and CDR2 from the germline V gene are SGHAT and FQNNGV.

This chain connects TRBV10-3 to TRBJ1-2; D unresolved. This CDR3 is built from 12 residues. Germline-derived CDR1 and CDR2 are ENHRY and SYGVKD. V was cut by 6 bases and J by 7 bases, with 12 bases left in between. CDR3 nucleotide sequence: TGTGCCATCAGCCAGGACCGGTTTGGCTACACCTTC. Amino acids: CAISQDRFGYTF.

The V gene is TRBV25-1, the J gene TRBJ2-1; a weak D match, TRBD1 (6 bases). This CDR3 spans 16 amino acids. V was cut by 9 bases and J by 0 bases, with 18 bases left in between. Germline V gene sequence: CDR1 MGHDK, CDR2 SYGVNS. CDR3 loop: CARAEKGDRSYNEQFF. Written as DNA, the CDR3 is TGTGCCAGAGCCGAAAAGGGGGATCGCTCCTACAATGAGCAGTTCTTC. The variable domain in full, completed from reference TRBV25-1 and TRBJ2-1, reads EADIYQTPRYLVIGTGKKITLECSQTMGHDKMYWYQQDPGMELHLIHYSYGVNSTEKGDLSSESTVSRIRTEHFPLTLESARPSHTSQYLCARAEKGDRSYNEQFFGPGTRLTVL.

DNA for the CDR3: TGTGCCAGCAGCCCACCCCACCTGACCGCCGAGCAGTACTTC. Protein sequence: CASSPPHLTAEQYF. The rearrangement uses TRBV5-5 and TRBJ2-7, with D unresolved. The CDR3 runs 14 residues. Trimming took 4 bases from V and 6 from J, leaving 17 bases between them. In germline, CDR1 is SGHKS, CDR2 YYEKEE (reference sequence).